The 9 T cell receptor beta chains below all came from one sample that was sequenced in a study of shared clonotypes between healthy human individuals. Libraries were prepared by immunoSEQ multiplex PCR; TCRdb keeps only in-frame clonotypes and omits some of them. The sample lists over a million clones; roughly 95% were seen once. Sequenced input: naive CD4+ T cells sorted from blood. Subset: CD45RA+ positively selected. Receptors originate from a man aged 25 to 45 in good health.

Concerning this clone itself: At the DNA level, this CDR3 is encoded by other sequences in the same sample as well. The chain couples TRBV6-6 to TRBJ2-2; tentatively, D is TRBD2 (5 bases). Per the germline V gene, CDR1 is MNHNY and CDR2 is SVGAGI (reference sequence). V was trimmed by 6 bases and J by 6 bases, leaving 5 bases between them. This CDR3 is 11 amino acids long. For the CDR3, the DNA is TGTGCCAGCAGGGGAGCCGGGGAGCTGTTTTTT. It yields the protein CASRGAGELFF.

V and J are TRBV5-1 and TRBJ2-2; 10 nucleotides match TRBD1. The ends lost 0 bases at V and 6 bases at J; junction bases unmatched: 11. CDR1 and CDR2 (germline): SGHRS, YFSETQ. The CDR3 extends over 18 amino acids. In DNA form, the CDR3 reads TGCGCCAGCAGCTTGGGCCCGACCGGGACAGGGGTAGCCGGGGAGCTGTTTTTT. It codes for CASSLGPTGTGVAGELFF.

The sample holds one count of this clone. The V gene is TRBV18, the J gene TRBJ2-7; perhaps TRBD1 as D (7 bases). Trimming took off 3 bases at V and 5 bases at J, with 14 bases between the two ends. From germline, CDR1 is KGHSH and CDR2 LQKENI. CDR3 length: 14 residues. CDR3 protein: CASSPRQGGNEQYF. The CDR3 DNA follows: TGTGCCAGCTCACCGCGACAGGGAGGAAACGAGCAGTACTTC.

The chain links TRBV30 to TRBJ2-1, with D possibly TRBD2 on 6 matching bases. V shed 4 bases and J shed 4 bases, with 8 bases lying between them. The CDR3 spans 12 residues. Germline lookup yields CDR1 GTSNPN and CDR2 SVGIG (reference sequence). CDR3 loop: CAWTSVYNEQFF. The CDR3 coding sequence is TGTGCCTGGACTAGCGTATACAATGAGCAGTTCTTC. Complete variable domain (other parts from reference TRBV30 and TRBJ2-1): SQTIHQWPATLVQPVGSPLSLECTVEGTSNPNLYWYRQAAGRGLQLLFYSVGIGQISSEVPQNLSASRPQDRQFILSSKKLLLSDSGFYLCAWTSVYNEQFFGPGTRLTVL.

The genes are TRBV2 and TRBJ2-7; D remains unclear. CDR3 length equals 12 residues. V was cut by 2 bases and J by 3 bases, with 5 bases left in between. Germline V gene sequence: CDR1 SNHLY, CDR2 FYNNEI. The CDR3 DNA is TGTGCCAGCAGTGAACACCACTACGAGCAGTACTTC. This translates into CASSEHHYEQYF.

This rearrangement joins TRBV28 to TRBJ2-1; D perhaps matches TRBD2 (6 bases). V was trimmed by 5 bases and J by 4 bases, leaving 12 bases between them. The CDR3 has 14 residues. Germline lookup yields CDR1 MDHEN and CDR2 SYDVKM. The CDR3 loop is CASSGTPGYNEQFF. For the CDR3, the DNA is TGTGCCAGCAGTGGGACTCCTGGGTACAATGAGCAGTTCTTC.

This chain joins TRBV10-3 and TRBJ2-2; D may be TRBD1 or TRBD2 (5 bases each). Germline V lookup: CDR1 ENHRY, CDR2 SYGVKD. Trimming pared 2 bases from V and 0 bases from J, leaving 13 bases between. This CDR3 comprises 17 residues. The CDR3 region has the DNA TGTGCCATCAGTGAGATCGGGGCTCCCGCGAACACCGGGGAGCTGTTTTTT. Protein product: CAISEIGAPANTGELFF.

This sequence joins TRBV6-5 and TRBJ2-7; 13 bases align to TRBD2. Per germline, CDR1 MNHEY and CDR2 SVGAGI. Trimming at V came to 1 base and at J to 6 bases, leaving 6 bases not matched to a gene. The length of the CDR3 is 16 residues. The CDR3: CASSYFLGTSGTEQYF. Here the CDR3 DNA reads TGTGCCAGCAGTTACTTCTTAGGGACTAGCGGGACCGAGCAGTACTTC.

The gene calls are TRBV10-3 and TRBJ2-7; 14 positions match TRBD2. Germline V lookup: CDR1 ENHRY, CDR2 SYGVKD. Trimming at V came to 11 bases and at J to 5 bases, leaving 2 bases not matched to a gene. The CDR3 spans 12 residues. DNA of the CDR3: TGTGCCTCGGGACTAGCGGGAGACGAGCAGTACTTC. This translates into CASGLAGDEQYF.